The 7 T cell receptor beta chains presented below share a single source sample, sequenced in a study of T cells after yellow fever vaccination. TCRdb redid the calling of the 5' RACE reads with MiXCR, one entry per CDR3 protein. The sample holds about 320,000 distinct CDR3 sequences, roughly 6.8% seen once. Specimen: PBMCs, collected more than 35 days after the first yellow fever vaccination. The source is a man aged 18 to 29 who received the YFV17D yellow fever vaccine.

This clonotype has just a few counts. V and J are TRBV4-1 and TRBJ1-5; no clear D gene. Trimming shortened V by 2 bases and J by 4 bases, and 6 bases separated the two germline ends. Germline values: CDR1 MGHRA, CDR2 YSYEKL. The CDR3 has 13 amino acids. The CDR3 loop is CASSQTPNQPQHF. CDR3 bases: TGCGCCAGCAGCCAAACCCCTAATCAGCCCCAGCATTTT.

In its sample, this clonotype was seen many times. The chain recombines TRBV5-1 with TRBJ2-3; no clear D. In germline, CDR1 is SGHRS, CDR2 YFSETQ. V dropped 5 bases and J dropped 4 bases, with 14 bases sitting between them. The CDR3 consists of 14 residues. The CDR3 reads CASRSRSPPDTQYF. The CDR3 DNA is TGCGCCAGCAGGAGTCGTAGCCCCCCAGATACGCAGTATTTT.

In this sample, this clonotype turned up many times. The chain joins TRBV7-2 to TRBJ1-5; D is possibly TRBD1 (5 bases). Deletions cut 5 bases from V and 0 bases from J, with 11 bases between. Germline CDR1 is SGHTA and CDR2 is FQGNSA. The CDR3 loop spans 15 amino acids. CDR3 protein: CASSPRGYSNQPQHF. The CDR3 DNA sequence: TGTGCCAGCAGCCCAAGGGGTTATAGCAATCAGCCCCAGCATTTT.

This clonotype was seen ten or more times. The V call is TRBV4-1, the J call TRBJ2-4; no firm D call. The length of the CDR3 is 16 residues. Trimming took off 0 bases at V and 3 bases at J, with 12 bases between the two ends. In germline, CDR1 is MGHRA, CDR2 YSYEKL. The CDR3 here is CASSQDPGFVKNIQYF. The DNA for the CDR3 is TGCGCCAGCAGCCAAGACCCAGGATTCGTCAAAAACATTCAGTACTTC.

This chain links TRBV7-8 with TRBJ2-4; 10 bases are a match to TRBD1. From germline, CDR1 is SGHVS and CDR2 FQNEAQ. The CDR3 runs 16 residues. J gave up 5 bases and V 2 bases, and 6 bases lay outside the gene matches. Here the CDR3 DNA reads TGTGCCAGCAGCTTAACTCATGGACAGGGGGAAAACATTCAGTACTTC. Translated, it gives CASSLTHGQGENIQYF.

This sequence joins TRBV12-3 or TRBV12-4 and TRBJ1-6; a possible D gene is TRBD1 (6 bases). This CDR3 is 13 amino acids long. The V and J ends lost 7 bases and 6 bases respectively, with 10 bases between them. The CDR3 DNA reads TGTGCCAGCACCCTAGGGGGTAATTCACCCCTCCACTTT. Its protein product is CASTLGGNSPLHF.

This clonotype was counted a few times. This chain links TRBV7-9 with TRBJ2-7; D remains unclear. The ends were cut back, 5 bases at V and 7 bases at J, with 18 bases in the middle. The germline V gene encodes CDR1 SEHNR and CDR2 FQNEAQ (reference sequence). This CDR3 has 14 amino acids. The CDR3 here is CASSPRAGRGEQYF. DNA for the CDR3: TGTGCCAGCAGCCCCCGGGCAGGTCGTGGTGAGCAGTACTTC.